Shown below are 9 T cell receptor beta chains from a single sample sequenced in a study of graft-versus-host responses after intestinal transplantation (dated by TCRdb to about 2021). Interpreted using the paper, the time point label stands for: cells obtained before transplantation from donor or recipient. Mixed lymphocyte reactions plated 200,000 CFSE-labeled pre-transplant responders with 200,000 irradiated violet-dye-labeled stimulators and were cultured for six to seven days. Libraries were prepared through the immunoSEQ multiplex PCR assay. The table was pulled from immuneACCESS by TCRdb, which kept in-frame rearrangements only. Such tables lose some clones; where checked, under half of the loss comes from unresolved V genes, and the rest has no known cause. The sample table shows about 12,000 clones, and roughly 37% are seen once. 3% to 3.5% of the sample is taken by the ten largest. This sample comprised alloreactive CD8+ T cells from a mixed lymphocyte reaction culture, obtained before intestinal transplant. Sample cell subset or site, as interpreted from the label and publication: CFSE-low proliferating T cells sorted from approximately 6-day pre-transplant mixed lymphocyte reaction (GvH or HvG direction). Receptors originate from a human patient who received an intestinal transplant.

The table lists this clone with a few counts. J is TRBJ2-3 and V is TRBV27; no firm D call. The CDR3 consists of 13 residues. CDR1 and CDR2 from the germline V gene are MNHEY and SMNVEV (reference sequence). V lost 2 bases and J lost 1, with 4 bases in between. The CDR3 loop reads CASSLVGTDTQYF. The CDR3 region has the DNA TGTGCCAGCAGTTTAGTGGGCACAGATACGCAGTATTTT.

This clone was seen a few times. The genes are TRBV5-4 and TRBJ1-6; 8 bases align to TRBD1. The germline CDR1 and CDR2 sequences are SGHNT and YYREEE (reference sequence). With V trimmed by 0 bases and J by 9 bases, 5 bases remained unmatched. CDR3 size: 15 residues. The CDR3 loop is CASSLVTGGSSPLHF. The CDR3, as DNA: TGTGCCAGCAGCTTGGTAACAGGGGGGAGTTCACCCCTCCACTTT.

The chain recombines TRBV27 with TRBJ1-6; D is unresolved. Germline V lookup: CDR1 MNHEY, CDR2 SMNVEV (reference sequence). The CDR3 spans 14 residues. Between the trimmed V and J ends, which lost 2 bases and 6 bases, there was a span of 8 bases. DNA of the CDR3: TGTGCCAGCAGTTTACCCGGGCCTAATTCACCCCTCCACTTT. Its translation: CASSLPGPNSPLHF.

This clone has just a few counts. The rearrangement uses TRBV10-3 and TRBJ2-7; maybe TRBD1 (5 bases). The V gene's germline CDR1 is ENHRY and CDR2 SYGVKD. The germline V and J ends were trimmed by 7 bases and 2 bases, with 18 bases remaining between them. The length of the CDR3 is 15 residues. The CDR3 region is CAIKDRGSLTYEQYF. The CDR3 nucleotides read TGTGCCATCAAGGATAGGGGCAGCCTTACCTACGAGCAGTACTTC.

This clone was counted a few times. This sequence joins TRBV6-1 and TRBJ1-3, with a weak D call TRBD1 (5 bases). The CDR3 is made up of 15 amino acids. The ends were cut back, 4 bases at V and 0 bases at J, with 10 bases in the middle. Germline V CDR1 and CDR2: MNHNS, SASEGT. This CDR3 is CASSAYRSSGNTIYF. CDR3 sequence (DNA): TGTGCCAGCAGTGCCTACAGGTCCTCTGGAAACACCATATATTTT.

This clone was picked up a small number of times. This chain connects TRBV7-9 to TRBJ2-7; D may be TRBD2 (6 bases). Trimming removed 4 bases at V and 3 bases at J, with 19 bases between. Germline V gives CDR1 SEHNR, CDR2 FQNEAQ (reference sequence). This CDR3 comprises 16 residues. The CDR3 nucleotides are TGTGCCAGCAGCTCCTCCCGGTTGCGGGAAGGCTACGAGCAGTACTTC. Residues: CASSSSRLREGYEQYF.

This clone qualifies as medium-sized. The rearrangement links TRBV4-1 to TRBJ2-7; 10 nucleotides agree with TRBD1. Germline V gene sequence: CDR1 MGHRA, CDR2 YSYEKL. V was pared by 5 bases and J by 4 bases, with 5 bases of the junction left unmatched. The CDR3 spans 14 residues. The CDR3 DNA reads as TGCGCCAGCAGCTGGACGGGACAGGGGTACGAGCAGTACTTC. Translated: CASSWTGQGYEQYF.

This clone has just a few counts. The chain couples TRBV4-3 to TRBJ1-5, with no clear D. The germline CDR1 and CDR2 sequences are LGHNA and YSLEER. The CDR3 length is 15 residues. V was pared by 3 bases and J by 0 bases, with 9 bases between. CDR3 nucleotides: TGCGCCAGCAGCCAGATACACAATAGCAATCAGCCCCAGCATTTT. This codes for CASSQIHNSNQPQHF.

This clone is labeled as medium-sized. The chain uses TRBV30 and TRBJ2-7, with TRBD1 matching 9 bases. Germline trimming cut 2 bases from V and 4 bases from J; bases unmatched to any gene: 6. The CDR3 consists of 14 residues. Germline loops: CDR1 GTSNPN, CDR2 SVGIG (reference sequence). In DNA form, the CDR3 reads TGTGCCTGGAGTTTTACAGGGGGCGCGTACGAGCAGTACTTC. Translated: CAWSFTGGAYEQYF.